This T cell receptor beta chain was identified in a study of post-analysis software for immune sequencing data. Notes on the study in general: A few TRBV segments occurring more often in patients than controls included TRBV5-6, TRBV5-1 and TRBV20-1.

Libraries were made from TCR beta cDNA, and they carried unique molecular identifiers. TCRdb reprocessed the PCR reads with MiXCR, giving one entry per CDR3 protein. Of roughly 730,000 distinct CDR3 sequences in the sample, less than 35% were seen once. Germline V gives CDR1 MNHNY, CDR2 SVGAGI (reference sequence). The length of the CDR3 is 15 residues. V was trimmed by 6 bases and J by 8 bases, leaving 19 bases between them. Of note for this clonotype: Its antigen remains unidentified.

J is TRBJ1-4 and V is TRBV6-6, with D possibly TRBD1 on 5 matching bases. The sample consisted of blood. This TCR came from a girl under 18 with multiple sclerosis. CDR3 sequence: CASRPGGLKAEKLFF. CDR3 nucleotides: TGTGCCAGCAGACCCGGGGGTCTTAAAGCGGAAAAACTGTTTTTT.